Below, one T cell receptor (beta chain) is given with its context. An end of the junction differs from the germline gene, which may be a read error. CD8+CD57+ cell expansion, shown by flow cytometry, had occurred in the patients selected for sequencing. Blood came from patients not yet given any therapy. Genomic DNA acted as the template from which TCR beta VDJ combination and CDR3 sequence profiling were carried out. TCRdb processed the reads anew with MiXCR; each CDR3 protein has one entry. Of hundreds of thousands of distinct CDR3 sequences listed, less than 35% were seen once; the top ten hold 0.8% to 0.85%. The germline V gene encodes CDR1 SNHLY and CDR2 FYNNEI. CDR3 length: 14 amino acids. This sample was included in a study of CD8+CD57+ T cells in acquired aplastic anemia.

The sequence was obtained from a human donor with aplastic anemia. What was sequenced was sorted CD4+, CD8+, or CD8+CD57+ T cells (not recorded which) from PBMCs. The chain combines TRBV2 with TRBJ1-6, with 8 nucleotides matching TRBD1. DNA of the CDR3: TGCAGTGCTGGTGGGGGACAGGAGAATTCACCCCTCCACTTT. This codes for CSAGGGQENSPLHF.